The clone carrying this TCR beta chain was seen only a few times. A library of TCRbeta sequences, prepared with unique molecular identifiers, was generated. TCRdb redid the calling of the PCR reads with MiXCR, one entry per CDR3 protein. The data show about 540,000 distinct CDR3 sequences, with approximately 20% seen just once and approximately 3% held by the top ten. This CDR3 contains 13 residues. Trimming shortened V by 8 bases and J by 0 bases, and 13 bases separated the two germline ends. Germline lookup yields CDR1 DFQATT and CDR2 SNEGSKA (reference sequence). The data were taken from a study of T-cell reconstitution after alpha-beta-depleted transplantation in children.

The J gene is TRBJ1-1, the V gene TRBV20-1; TRBD1 is a possible D gene (5 bases). Sequences were derived from PBMCs from the stem cell graft donor, sampled from the stem cell graft. This receptor was obtained from a human donor who donated a stem cell graft to a child with acute lymphoblastic leukemia. The CDR3 here is CSRWGKVNTEAFF. The DNA of the CDR3 is TGCAGTCGCTGGGGGAAGGTGAACACTGAAGCTTTCTTT.